The sequence of this TCR beta chain was determined in a study of T cell repertoires in cytomegalovirus infection. Background on the study: From public TCR beta signatures came an indication of both CMV infection and matching HLA type.

TCRdb ran MiXCR on the reads and lists one entry per CDR3 protein. Altogether approximately 180,000 distinct CDR3 sequences are present, roughly 9% being singletons, with the ten largest covering about 4.2%. This clonotype occurred a few times. Its antigen remains unidentified. Study-wide results and limits: The ex vivo response showed dominance by HLA-C-restricted CMV-specific TCR beta clonotypes.

Trimming removed 1 base at V and 3 bases at J, with 10 bases between. CDR1 is SGHTA, CDR2 FQGNSA, per germline. There are 14 residues in the CDR3. This TCR was sampled from a human donor in good health (CMV status not recorded). Some clones in this sample may be carry-over from other donors' samples. The sample comprised PBMCs. V gene TRBV7-2 combines with J gene TRBJ2-7; D not resolved. The CDR3 loop is CASSLDSQVYEQYF. DNA of the CDR3: TGTGCCAGCAGCTTAGACTCCCAGGTCTACGAGCAGTACTTC. Combining the CDR3 with reference TRBV7-2 and TRBJ2-7 gives the whole variable domain GAGVSQSPSNKVTEKGKDVELRCDPISGHTALYWYRQSLGQGLEFLIYFQGNSAPDKSGLPSDRFSAERTGGSVSTLTIQRTQQEDSAVYLCASSLDSQVYEQYFGPGTRLTVT.